This TCR beta chain was profiled in a study of blood T cell repertoires in COVID-19. Whole-study context: COVID-19 samples, acute and convalescent, were from the United States, Italy and Spain. T cells, B-cell-depleted T cells, or PBMCs supplied cDNA or gDNA.

Repertoires were generated with immunoSEQ multiplex PCR, while TCRdb's copy carries only in-frame clones and drops some. The table shows roughly 100,000 clones, with about four fifths occurring only once. V gave up 4 bases and J gave up 2 bases; unmatched junction bases: 11. CDR1 SGHTA and CDR2 FQGNSA come from the germline V gene. The CDR3 is made up of 16 amino acids. The sequence derives from a woman aged 80 or older with active or convalescent COVID-19. Input material: peripheral blood. The chain joins TRBV7-2 to TRBJ2-7, with 7 bases fitting TRBD2. CDR3 sequence: CASSSAQSGTAYEQYF. The CDR3 DNA reads TGTGCCAGCAGCTCCGCCCAGAGCGGGACCGCCTACGAGCAGTACTTC. Using reference TRBV7-2 and TRBJ2-7 for the parts outside the CDR3, the full variable domain is GAGVSQSPSNKVTEKGKDVELRCDPISGHTALYWYRQSLGQGLEFLIYFQGNSAPDKSGLPSDRFSAERTGGSVSTLTIQRTQQEDSAVYLCASSSAQSGTAYEQYFGPGTRLTVT.